This T cell receptor beta chain was retrieved from a study of cytomegalovirus exposure and HLA in healthy donors. Background on the study: Earlier findings included about 120 million unique TCR beta sequences obtained from about 179 million T cells. Overall study findings and caveats: Many donors shared some public TCRs, even though most TCR sequences were rare.

This clone turned up a few times. Its antigen is currently unknown. A multiplex PCR was run with 60 Vbeta primers and 13 Jbeta primers. Here immunoSEQ multiplex PCR was the method, and the copy in TCRdb shows in-frame clones only, minus some. The sample lists about 130,000 clones, more than 70% occurring once. Material for sequencing was PBMCs. The sequence was obtained from a man aged 25-45 years in good health and CMV-seronegative.

CDR3 sequence reads: CASSRGAWTGYYGYTF. The CDR3 DNA sequence: TGTGCCAGCAGCCGAGGCGCTTGGACAGGATACTATGGCTACACCTTC. The genes are TRBV12-1 and TRBJ1-2; the table's D call TRBD1 went unverified against the DNA. TRBV12-1 is described as a pseudogene. This CDR3 region has 16 residues.